Listed below are T cell receptor beta chains from one sample, sequenced in a study of T cell repertoires in cytomegalovirus infection. TCRdb re-called the reads with MiXCR, one entry per CDR3 protein. Found here are tens of thousands of distinct CDR3 sequences, approximately 3.6% of them singletons; the top ten hold roughly a fifth. Sequenced: PBMCs. The receptor source for this set is a human donor in good health (CMV status not recorded). Some clones in this sample may be carry-over from other donors' samples. Each CDR3 is given with its conserved first and last residue. The order of the fields is D gene, V gene, clone size, J gene, CDR3 protein, CDR3 DNA. A D gene is named only where the DNA matches it firmly. Clone size, where shown, is once, few, many, or a class for clones that have expanded.

NA	TRBV7-8	many	TRBJ1-2	CASSFAGARGYTF	TGTGCCAGCAGCTTTGCGGGGGCAAGAGGCTACACCTTC
NA	TRBV12-3/TRBV12-4	many	TRBJ2-5	CASSPSRGSGGTQYF	TGTGCCAGCAGTCCCTCCCGGGGCTCCGGCGGGACCCAGTACTTC
NA	TRBV6-2/TRBV6-3	many	TRBJ2-5	CASSYQGRETQYF	TGTGCCAGCAGTTACCAAGGAAGAGAGACCCAGTACTTC
NA	TRBV20-1	many	TRBJ2-7	CSARDPVAATYEQYF	TGCAGTGCTAGAGACCCGGTCGCGGCCACCTACGAGCAGTACTTC
NA	TRBV19	NA	TRBJ2-1	CASRGTWEMNEQFF	TGTGCCAGTAGGGGGACTTGGGAAATGAATGAGCAGTTCTTC
NA	TRBV7-6	many	TRBJ2-5	CASSFKETQYF	TGTGCCAGCAGCTTTAAAGAGACCCAGTACTTC
NA	TRBV27	many	TRBJ1-5	CASSYRPKKLNSNQPQHF	TGTGCCAGCAGTTATCGGCCGAAGAAGCTAAATAGCAATCAGCCCCAGCATTTT
NA	TRBV7-2	many	TRBJ2-3	CASRTGTTTWVDTQYF	TGTGCCAGCAGGACCGGGACAACCACTTGGGTGGATACGCAGTATTTT
NA	TRBV19	few	TRBJ1-2	CASQRQGTWLGYTF	TGTGCCAGTCAACGGCAGGGGACTTGGCTGGGCTACACCTTC
TRBD1	TRBV18	many	TRBJ1-2	CASSPPITGGGGGYTF	TGTGCCAGCTCACCACCGATTACAGGGGGCGGTGGCGGCTACACCTTC
TRBD2	TRBV18	many	TRBJ2-1	CASSPPPASGRRNEQFF	TGTGCCAGCTCACCCCCGCCGGCTAGCGGGAGGCGGAATGAGCAGTTCTTC
NA	TRBV7-2	many	TRBJ2-1	CASSRRGGLIDEQFF	TGTGCCAGCAGCCGTAGGGGGGGGCTAATAGATGAGCAGTTCTTC
NA	TRBV7-2	many	TRBJ2-2	CASSLQGLGELFF	TGTGCCAGCAGCTTACAAGGCCTCGGGGAGCTGTTTTTT
NA	TRBV11-3	NA	TRBJ2-1	CASSPAPIAASLYNEQFF	TGTGCCAGCAGCCCGGCCCCGATAGCGGCTAGCTTATACAATGAGCAGTTCTTC
TRBD2	TRBV28	many	TRBJ2-7	CASTGLAGGPHEQYF	TGTGCCAGCACTGGACTAGCGGGAGGGCCTCACGAGCAGTACTTC
TRBD2	TRBV12-3/TRBV12-4	medium-sized	TRBJ2-2	CASSFPLAEGNTGELFF	TGTGCCAGCAGTTTTCCCCTAGCGGAGGGGAACACCGGGGAGCTGTTTTTT
TRBD1	TRBV6-2/TRBV6-3	many	TRBJ2-7	CASRATGETEQYF	TGTGCCAGCAGGGCGACAGGGGAAACTGAGCAGTACTTC
NA	TRBV28	many	TRBJ1-2	CATWDLSGYTF	TGTGCCACCTGGGACCTCTCTGGCTACACCTTC
TRBD1	TRBV6-6	many	TRBJ2-2	CASRLPGAGGTGELFF	TGTGCCAGCAGACTCCCCGGAGCAGGGGGCACCGGGGAGCTGTTTTTT
NA	TRBV7-2	many	TRBJ2-3	CASSPGLDTQYF	TGTGCCAGCAGCCCCGGACTGGATACGCAGTATTTT
NA	TRBV5-6	many	TRBJ2-1	CASSYRSEQFF	TGTGCCAGCAGCTACAGAAGTGAGCAGTTCTTC
TRBD1	TRBV7-3	many	TRBJ1-2	CASSSGSGTGGNGYTF	TGTGCCAGCAGCTCCGGGTCCGGGACAGGGGGCAATGGCTACACCTTC
NA	TRBV7-8	many	TRBJ2-7	CASSSIGQTYEQYF	TGTGCCAGCAGCTCCATCGGACAGACCTACGAGCAGTACTTC
NA	TRBV6-1	many	TRBJ2-1	CASSYGLGSYNEQFF	TGTGCCAGCAGTTACGGGCTGGGATCCTACAATGAGCAGTTCTTC
TRBD2	TRBV11-3	many	TRBJ2-1	CASSLRLAKIPEQFF	TGTGCCAGCAGCTTAAGACTAGCTAAGATCCCTGAGCAGTTCTTC
NA	TRBV7-6	many	TRBJ1-1	CASSPRTAMNTEAFF	TGTGCCAGCAGCCCCCGGACAGCAATGAACACTGAAGCTTTCTTT